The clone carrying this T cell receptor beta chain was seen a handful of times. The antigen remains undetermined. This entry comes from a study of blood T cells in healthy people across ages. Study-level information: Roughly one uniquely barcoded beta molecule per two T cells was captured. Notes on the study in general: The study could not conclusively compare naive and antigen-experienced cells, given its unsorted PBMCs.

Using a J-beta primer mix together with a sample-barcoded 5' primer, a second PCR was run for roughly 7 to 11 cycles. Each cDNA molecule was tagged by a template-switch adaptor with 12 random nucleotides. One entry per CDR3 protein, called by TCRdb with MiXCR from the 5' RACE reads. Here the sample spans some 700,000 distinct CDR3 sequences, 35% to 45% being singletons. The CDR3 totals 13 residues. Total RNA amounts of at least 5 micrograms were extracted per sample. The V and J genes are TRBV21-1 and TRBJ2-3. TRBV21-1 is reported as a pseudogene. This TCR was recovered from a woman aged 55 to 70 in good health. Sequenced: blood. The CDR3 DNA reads TGTGCCAGCAGCAAACCTCGACAGGATACGCAGTATTTT. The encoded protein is CASSKPRQDTQYF.